This T cell receptor (beta chain) is from a study of blood T cells in healthy people across ages. Next came a second PCR, run for about 7 to 12 cycles, which used a sample-barcoded 5' primer along with a J-beta primer mix. Unique molecular identifiers of 12 random nucleotides labeled each cDNA. MiXCR, run by TCRdb on the 5' RACE reads, gives a single entry per CDR3 protein. This table holds under 850,000 distinct CDR3 sequences, 36% found once. Healthy individuals of Caucasian origin from Russia, aged about 6 to 95, served as donors. Samples had at least 7 million PBMCs isolated from them. This CDR3 has 12 amino acids. The V and J ends lost 4 bases and 4 bases respectively, with 8 bases between them. The germline V gene encodes CDR1 DFQATT and CDR2 SNEGSKA (reference sequence).

The chain uses TRBV20-1 and TRBJ1-5; no clear D gene. Sequencing was performed on blood. This receptor was taken from a man aged 18-30 years in good health. The CDR3 region is CSANSGNQPQHF. The CDR3 region has the DNA TGCAGTGCTAACAGCGGGAATCAGCCCCAGCATTTT.